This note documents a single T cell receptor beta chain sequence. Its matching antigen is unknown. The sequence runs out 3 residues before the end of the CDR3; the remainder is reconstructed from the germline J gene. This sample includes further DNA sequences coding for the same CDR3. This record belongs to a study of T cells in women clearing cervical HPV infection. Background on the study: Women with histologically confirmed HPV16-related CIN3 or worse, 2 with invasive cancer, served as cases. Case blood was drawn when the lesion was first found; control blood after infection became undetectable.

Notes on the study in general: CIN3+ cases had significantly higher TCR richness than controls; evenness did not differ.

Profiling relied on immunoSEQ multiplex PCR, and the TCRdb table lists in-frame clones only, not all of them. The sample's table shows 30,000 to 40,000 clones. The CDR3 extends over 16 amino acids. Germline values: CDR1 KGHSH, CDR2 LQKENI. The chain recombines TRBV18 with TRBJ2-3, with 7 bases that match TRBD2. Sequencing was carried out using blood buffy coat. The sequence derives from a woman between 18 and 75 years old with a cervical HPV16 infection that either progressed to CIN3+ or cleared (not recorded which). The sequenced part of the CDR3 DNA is TGTGCCAGCTCGCCCTGGGCGGGGGAGCACCAAGAGGCG. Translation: CASSPWAGEHQEA. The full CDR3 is CASSPWAGEHQEAQYF.